This TCR beta chain is drawn from a study of Tregs in tolerant kidney transplant recipients (dated by TCRdb to between 2019 and 2020). General notes on the study: TCRbeta sequencing was used in the study to identify donor-specific regulatory T cells before combined kidney and bone marrow transplantation, and the identified cells were then tracked after transplant. In a few healthy controls, several methods of expanding Tregs specific for an allogeneic donor were compared by TCRbeta repertoire sequencing. The full study reports these points: Expanding Tregs with activated donor B cells appeared to identify the most biologically relevant and donor-specific TCRbeta repertoire. Although technical replication error seemed to be minimal, the question of biological reproducibility was not addressed directly. The study was limited by small patient numbers, and the findings need validation in larger populations and under other immunosuppression protocols.

About this clone itself: Its antigen target is currently unknown. Nothing much larger sits one base from this clone, and base qualities are not available.

The CDR3 holds 14 amino acids from the cysteine to the phenylalanine. The read is trimmed to its CDR3 DNA, 42 bases read in frame from base 1. As encoded in the germline V gene, CDR1 is SGDLS while CDR2 is YYNGEE. A distance of 8 bases separates the germline ends of V and J, which lose 2 bases and 0 bases respectively. Unstimulated Tregs (CD4+CD25+CD127-), CD4+ non-Tregs (CD4+CD25-), CD4 and CD8 cells were FACS-sorted from thawed PBMCs. Healthy control blood was obtained either as purchased buffy coats or from healthy volunteers. Healthy control blood was processed to PBMCs by Ficoll density gradient and cryopreserved, and patient PBMCs were collected before and after transplant. Genomic DNA was extracted from sorted cells with the QIAGEN DNeasy Blood and Tissue Kit for TCRbeta CDR3 sequencing. High-throughput TCRbeta CDR3 sequencing, including PCR amplification with bias correction and internal controls, was performed commercially through immunoSEQ. The authors processed their data as follows. Unique productive TCRbeta sequences were defined by CDR3 nucleotide sequence where primers matched, otherwise by CDR3 amino acid sequence with Vbeta and Jbeta genes. Sorting error was corrected by removing sequences shared between sorted populations at a frequency ratio of 2:1 or less, and the remaining shared sequences were assigned to the higher population. A sequence counted as donor-reactive if, in CFSE-low cells, the sequence had a frequency of at least 0.01% and was expanded at least 5-fold compared with unstimulated cells. Repertoire divergence was quantified by Jensen-Shannon divergence calculated from the top 100 TCRbeta sequences ranked by frequency. For samples with multiple sequencing runs, sorting error was corrected separately for each run before the runs were pooled. The table comes from immuneACCESS by way of TCRdb, which keeps in-frame sequences with V and J called. Part of the clones is missing from these tables; in studies checked, under half for an unresolved V gene and the rest for unknown reasons. The V and J calls and clone size were taken over from that table, and D and trimming were inferred from the DNA. This sample lists 75,000 to 100,000 clones; over 85% were detected once. 4.7% of the sample lies in the top ten.

Sequencing was carried out using CD8+ T cells from blood. This sequence uses TRBV9 and TRBJ1-1; the D gene is perhaps TRBD1, from 6 matching bases. This sequence was found in a human donor in good health. The DNA sequence follows: TGTGCCAGCAGCGTGGGACACCTGAACACTGAAGCTTTCTTT. Translated, it reads CASSVGHLNTEAFF.